These 24 T cell receptor beta chains came from one sample sequenced in a study of blood T cell repertoires in COVID-19. Sequencing was performed with immunoSEQ multiplex PCR; in TCRdb, only in-frame clones are kept and a portion is missing. The sample includes hundreds of thousands of clones, 88% of them seen just once. The sample comprised peripheral blood. All receptors derive from a woman in her seventies with COVID-19, enrolled during active disease.

This chain connects TRBV3-1 (or the pseudogene TRBV3-2) to TRBJ1-1; no reliable D call. This CDR3 contains 12 residues. Trimming cost V 1 base and J 7 bases, with 7 bases left between them. Germline assignment: CDR1 LGHDT and CDR2 YNNKEL (reference sequence). CDR3 sequence: CASSQVPREAFF. In DNA, the CDR3 is TGTGCCAGCAGCCAAGTCCCCCGTGAAGCTTTCTTT.

V and J are TRBV4-3 and TRBJ2-7; TRBD2 aligns across 12 bases. Germline V CDR1 and CDR2: LGHNA, YSLEER. V shed 3 bases and J 1 base; nucleotides not matched to a gene: 1. This CDR3 spans 15 amino acids. The CDR3 is CASSQGLAGSYEQYF. The DNA of the CDR3 is TGCGCCAGCAGCCAGGGACTAGCGGGTTCCTACGAGCAGTACTTC.

This sequence joins TRBV12-5 and TRBJ1-6; D call uncertain. In germline, CDR1 is LGHNT, CDR2 FRNRAP. CDR3 length: 13 residues. CDR3 bases: TGTGCCTCGGCAGCGGAACATGGGGCACCCCTCCACTTT. The encoded protein is CASAAEHGAPLHF.

This clone was observed a single time. The genes are TRBV13 and TRBJ1-4; D is perhaps TRBD1 (6 bases). V was cut by 2 bases and J by 8 bases, with 9 bases left in between. This CDR3 spans 13 amino acids. Looked up from germline, CDR1 is PRHDT and CDR2 is FYEKMQ (reference sequence). The CDR3 DNA is TGTGCCAGCAGCTTAAGGGGGTTCGAAAAACTGTTTTTT. Protein: CASSLRGFEKLFF.

The rearrangement uses TRBV4-3 and TRBJ1-1; D may be TRBD1 (6 bases). The germline V and J ends were trimmed by 0 bases and 6 bases, with 14 bases remaining between them. This CDR3 comprises 15 residues. Germline loops: CDR1 LGHNA, CDR2 YSLEER. The CDR3 coding sequence is TGCGCCAGCAGCCAAGATAGTGGGGGGGCCGCTGAAGCTTTCTTT. Translated, it gives CASSQDSGGAAEAFF.

The chain couples TRBV3-1 (or the pseudogene TRBV3-2) to TRBJ1-1, with TRBD1 identical over 9 bases. In germline, CDR1 is LGHDT, CDR2 YNNKEL (reference sequence). CDR3 length: 13 residues. The trim removed 4 bases at V and 4 bases at J, leaving 1 base unmatched. CDR3 region: CASSLQGATEAFF. For the CDR3, the DNA is TGTGCCAGCAGCCTACAGGGGGCCACTGAAGCTTTCTTT.

The gene calls are TRBV7-2 and TRBJ1-2, with a possible D match to TRBD1 (5 bases). Germline CDR1 reads SGHTA; CDR2 reads FQGNSA. The ends were cut back, 1 base at V and 6 bases at J, with 6 bases in the middle. This CDR3 region has 12 residues. Written as DNA, the CDR3 is TGTGCCAGCAGCTTAGAGGGGAATGGCTACACCTTC. This encodes CASSLEGNGYTF.

This sequence joins TRBV5-1 and TRBJ2-2; D perhaps matches TRBD1 (7 bases). This CDR3 has 15 amino acids. Trimming left V 6 bases short and J 4 bases short, with 16 bases between. Looked up from germline, CDR1 is SGHRS and CDR2 is YFSETQ. The CDR3: CASTGGGKGTGELFF. The CDR3 DNA reads TGCGCCAGCACCGGAGGGGGCAAAGGCACCGGGGAGCTGTTTTTT.

This chain uses TRBV10-1 with TRBJ2-2; the D gene is possibly TRBD1 (5 bases). CDR3 length: 17 residues. Trimming removed 3 bases from V and 2 bases from J, with 16 bases in between. The V gene's germline CDR1 is WNHNN and CDR2 SYGVQD (reference sequence). DNA for the CDR3: TGCGCCAGCAGTGATGGGCAGGGAACCCCCAACACCGGGGAGCTGTTTTTT. It yields the protein CASSDGQGTPNTGELFF.

The J gene is TRBJ2-2, the V gene TRBV19; 8 bases are shared with TRBD1. The germline CDR1 and CDR2 sequences are LNHDA and SQIVND (reference sequence). V lost 5 bases and J lost 3; bases outside the gene matches: 5. The CDR3 is 15 residues long. CDR3 region: CASSLQGGYTGELFF. The CDR3 DNA sequence: TGTGCCAGTAGTTTACAGGGGGGATACACCGGGGAGCTGTTTTTT.

The rearrangement uses TRBV27 and TRBJ2-2, with TRBD1 matching over 8 bases. Germline V gene lookup returns CDR1 MNHEY and CDR2 SMNVEV (reference sequence). J gave up 6 bases and V 6 bases, and 18 bases lay outside the gene matches. CDR3 length: 18 residues. CDR3 amino acids: CASRVYPPRDRRAGELFF. DNA for the CDR3: TGTGCCAGCAGAGTTTATCCCCCTAGGGACAGGAGGGCCGGGGAGCTGTTTTTT.

The rearrangement links TRBV28 to TRBJ1-1; TRBD1 aligns across 9 bases. Germline V lookup: CDR1 MDHEN, CDR2 SYDVKM. The V and J ends lost 5 bases and 11 bases, in that order; junction bases with no gene match: 3. The CDR3 runs to 11 residues. The CDR3 nucleotides read TGTGCCAGCAGTACCGGGACAGGGGCTTTCTTT. This codes for CASSTGTGAFF.

The rearrangement links TRBV30 to TRBJ2-7; 9 bases align to TRBD2. The germline V gene has CDR1 GTSNPN and CDR2 SVGIG (reference sequence). V dropped 4 bases and J dropped 6; count of bases not matched to a gene: 10. The CDR3 has 14 residues. Written as DNA, the CDR3 is TGTGCCTGGAACGGAGGGAGCGGGGGGTTCGAGCAGTACTTC. Translating it yields CAWNGGSGGFEQYF.

The J gene is TRBJ1-1, the V gene TRBV5-6; a possible D gene is TRBD1 (5 bases). Germline V lookup: CDR1 SGHDT, CDR2 YYEEEE. There are 12 residues in the CDR3. Trimming stripped 7 bases from V and 5 bases from J, with 12 bases between. The CDR3 DNA sequence: TGTGCCAGCGGCCTTGGGGGGACTGAAGCTTTCTTT. Its translation: CASGLGGTEAFF. The whole variable domain, remainder taken from reference TRBV5-6 and TRBJ1-1, is DAGVTQSPTHLIKTRGQQVTLRCSPKSGHDTVSWYQQALGQGPQFIFQYYEEEERQRGNFPDRFSGHQFPNYSSELNVNALLLGDSALYLCASGLGGTEAFFGQGTRLTVV.

This chain connects TRBV4-3 to TRBJ1-2; weak D call: TRBD1 (6 bases). This CDR3 spans 14 amino acids. V lost 1 base, J lost 2 bases, and 8 bases lay in between. Germline V gene lookup returns CDR1 LGHNA and CDR2 YSLEER. CDR3 coding DNA: TGCGCCAGCAGCCAAGGGACAGAGAACTATGGCTACACCTTC. Translating gives CASSQGTENYGYTF.

This clone was counted a single time. This chain joins TRBV5-1 and TRBJ2-3; 12 nucleotides agree with TRBD2. V was pared by 3 bases and J by 1 base, with 9 bases of the junction left unmatched. In germline, CDR1 is SGHRS, CDR2 YFSETQ. The CDR3 has 18 residues. CDR3 coding DNA: TGCGCCAGCAGCTCGACCGGGACTAGCGGGTCTGGCACAGATACGCAGTATTTT. Its translation: CASSSTGTSGSGTDTQYF.

The chain couples TRBV6-5 to TRBJ1-2; tentatively, D is TRBD1 (5 bases). The V end lost 2 bases, the J end lost 4 bases, and 11 bases lay between the germline ends. The V gene's germline CDR1 is MNHEY and CDR2 SVGAGI. The CDR3 has 14 residues. CDR3 DNA: TGTGCCAGCAGTTACGGCGGGGGTGGCTATGGCTACACCTTC. Its translation: CASSYGGGGYGYTF.

The chain employs TRBV19 and TRBJ2-1, with 10 bases aligning to TRBD2. This CDR3 comprises 15 residues. Trimming at V came to 5 bases and at J to 6 bases, leaving 7 bases not matched to a gene. Germline V CDR1 and CDR2: LNHDA, SQIVND (reference sequence). CDR3 nucleotide sequence: TGTGCCAGTAGTGTAGGGACTAGCGTAATCAATGAGCAGTTCTTC. It is translated as CASSVGTSVINEQFF.

This clone was detected only once. The J gene is TRBJ2-7, the V gene TRBV5-1; 8 bases fit TRBD1. With V trimmed by 0 bases and J by 5 bases, 10 bases remained unmatched. The CDR3 length is 16 residues. Germline lookup yields CDR1 SGHRS and CDR2 YFSETQ. CDR3 region: CASSLGGGTGIHEQYF. The CDR3 bases are TGCGCCAGCAGCTTGGGGGGCGGGACAGGCATCCACGAGCAGTACTTC. Looking up the rest from reference TRBV5-1 and TRBJ2-7 gives the full variable domain: KAGVTQTPRYLIKTRGQQVTLSCSPISGHRSVSWYQQTPGQGLQFLFEYFSETQRNKGNFPGRFSGRQFSNSRSEMNVSTLELGDSALYLCASSLGGGTGIHEQYFGPGTRLTVT.

The chain combines TRBV13 with TRBJ2-7; TRBD2 matches at 8 bases. Germline V gene lookup returns CDR1 PRHDT and CDR2 FYEKMQ (reference sequence). V gave up 9 bases and J gave up 6 bases; unmatched junction bases: 10. The CDR3 loop spans 13 amino acids. CDR3 DNA: TGTGCCAGTTCTCTCGGGGGGGGATCCGAGCAGTACTTC. Its protein is CASSLGGGSEQYF. Combining the CDR3 with reference TRBV13 and TRBJ2-7 gives the whole variable domain AAGVIQSPRHLIKEKRETATLKCYPIPRHDTVYWYQQGPGQDPQFLISFYEKMQSDKGSIPDRFSAQQFSDYHSELNMSSLELGDSALYFCASSLGGGSEQYFGPGTRLTVT.

This rearrangement joins TRBV14 to TRBJ1-1; 8 bases agree with TRBD1. The V and J ends lost 3 bases and 1 base, in that order; junction bases with no gene match: 4. The germline CDR1 and CDR2 sequences are SGHDN and FVKESK. CDR3 length equals 15 residues. The CDR3 loop is CASSQRTGWNTEAFF. DNA for the CDR3: TGTGCCAGCAGCCAGAGGACAGGGTGGAACACTGAAGCTTTCTTT.

The CDR3 coding sequence is TGTGCCAGCAGCCCCGGACAGGGCCAGATTTCACCCCTCCACTTT. Residues: CASSPGQGQISPLHF. The chain has TRBV5-6 and TRBJ1-6, with 8 bases aligning to TRBD1. CDR3 length equals 15 residues. Germline CDR1 and CDR2: SGHDT and YYEEEE. V dropped 4 bases and J dropped 9; count of bases not matched to a gene: 9.

The gene calls are TRBV9 and TRBJ1-2, with D uncertain. V lost 4 bases and J lost 0, with 19 bases in between. This CDR3 comprises 17 residues. CDR1 is SGDLS and CDR2 is YYNGEE in the germline V gene. The CDR3 sequence: CASSTPAVGDPNYGYTF. CDR3 nucleotides: TGTGCCAGCAGCACCCCCGCCGTAGGAGATCCTAACTATGGCTACACCTTC.

The rearrangement uses TRBV6-6 and TRBJ1-1; 8 bases align to TRBD1. Germline V gene data show CDR1 as MNHNY and CDR2 as SVGAGI (reference sequence). With 5 bases clipped from V and 2 bases from J, the junction kept 13 bases outside the gene matches. The CDR3 totals 17 residues. Written as DNA, the CDR3 is TGTGCCAGCAGTCCGTTCACTATACAGGGGGGCAACACTGAAGCTTTCTTT. It translates to CASSPFTIQGGNTEAFF.